The next 18 T cell receptor beta chains were all read from a single sample in a study of blood T cell repertoires in COVID-19. TCRdb's table, derived via immunoSEQ multiplex PCR, lists solely in-frame clones and lacks some. The table has more than 85,000 clones, more than 90% seen once; the top ten hold around 6%. Sequenced material: peripheral blood. Receptors originate from a man aged 70 or older with acute or convalescent COVID-19.

The CDR3 protein is CASSQGQGTYGYTF. CDR3 DNA sequence: TGTGCCAGCAGCCAGGGGCAGGGAACCTATGGCTACACCTTC. The chain couples TRBV9 to TRBJ1-2, with TRBD1 as a possible D gene (6 bases). The germline V and J ends were trimmed by 4 bases and 4 bases, with 14 bases remaining between them. CDR3 length: 14 amino acids. Germline V CDR1 and CDR2: SGDLS, YYNGEE.

V is TRBV6-5 and J is TRBJ1-1; TRBD1 aligns across 9 bases. The length of the CDR3 is 14 residues. Per germline, CDR1 MNHEY and CDR2 SVGAGI. With V trimmed by 8 bases and J by 1 base, 5 bases remained unmatched. The DNA of the CDR3 is TGTGCCAGCGGGGACAGGGAGAGGAACACTGAAGCTTTCTTT. Translated: CASGDRERNTEAFF.

This clone was observed once. The rearrangement links TRBV13 to TRBJ2-3; unclear D gene. V lost 0 bases, J lost 2 bases, and 12 bases lay in between. The V gene's germline CDR1 is PRHDT and CDR2 FYEKMQ (reference sequence). The CDR3 runs to 16 residues. In nucleotides, the CDR3 is TGTGCCAGCAGCTTAGGCCTGCGGCAACTCACAGATACGCAGTATTTT. Encoded protein: CASSLGLRQLTDTQYF.

This clone is labeled as medium-sized. This chain joins TRBV5-1 and TRBJ2-7; the D gene is possibly TRBD2 (6 bases). The germline gives CDR1 SGHRS, CDR2 YFSETQ. This CDR3 has 12 amino acids. V was pared by 5 bases and J by 5 bases, with 11 bases between. This chain's CDR3 is CASSWTGDEQYF. The CDR3 DNA is TGCGCCAGCAGTTGGACGGGGGACGAGCAGTACTTC.

J is TRBJ1-2 and V is TRBV24-1; tentatively, D is TRBD1 (5 bases). The V and J ends lost 5 bases and 6 bases respectively, with 15 bases between them. CDR1 and CDR2 (germline): KGHDR, SFDVKD. The CDR3 spans 14 residues. This CDR3 is CATSGPPKDNGYTF. CDR3 nucleotides: TGTGCCACCAGTGGTCCCCCCAAGGACAATGGCTACACCTTC.

This rearrangement joins TRBV2 to TRBJ2-3; D might be TRBD2 (6 bases). Germline V CDR1 and CDR2: SNHLY, FYNNEI. This CDR3 comprises 16 residues. V was shortened by 8 bases and J by 1 base, with 19 bases between the two germline ends. The CDR3 protein is CASPTARGSGTDTQYF. In DNA, the CDR3 is TGTGCCAGCCCCACCGCCCGGGGGTCGGGCACAGATACGCAGTATTTT.

V usage is TRBV20-1 and J usage is TRBJ1-2, with 8 bases that match TRBD1. The CDR3 is 13 residues long. V shed 3 bases and J 4 bases; nucleotides not matched to a gene: 4. Germline lookup yields CDR1 DFQATT and CDR2 SNEGSKA (reference sequence). Written as DNA, the CDR3 is TGCAGTGCTAGTCCCGGGACAGGCTATGGCTACACCTTC. Protein product: CSASPGTGYGYTF.

A single count supports this clone. The chain employs TRBV28 and TRBJ2-2; TRBD1 matches 7 bases. Germline V lookup: CDR1 MDHEN, CDR2 SYDVKM. CDR3 size: 13 residues. The V and J ends lost 6 bases and 8 bases, in that order; junction bases with no gene match: 6. This CDR3 is CASSLDRAGELFF. CDR3 nucleotides: TGTGCCAGCAGCCTAGACAGGGCTGGGGAGCTGTTTTTT.

The chain links TRBV11-2 to TRBJ2-3; maybe TRBD1 (5 bases). CDR1 is SGHAT, CDR2 FQNNGV, per germline. V was trimmed by 5 bases and J by 0 bases, leaving 12 bases between them. CDR3 length: 15 amino acids. The CDR3 nucleotides are TGTGCCAGCAGCGAGATAGGGGTTAGCACAGATACGCAGTATTTT. Encoded protein: CASSEIGVSTDTQYF.

CDR3 nucleotide sequence: TGTGCCAGCAGCTTAGTGGGACATTCGCTCCACTTT. It translates to CASSLVGHSLHF. The chain joins TRBV7-9 to TRBJ1-6; a weak D match, TRBD1 (6 bases). The CDR3 is made up of 12 amino acids. V was cut by 1 base and J by 16 bases, with 11 bases left in between. Germline CDR1 reads SEHNR; CDR2 reads FQNEAQ (reference sequence).

This chain uses TRBV6-2 or TRBV6-3 with TRBJ2-3; TRBD2 aligns across 9 bases. The V and J ends lost 2 bases and 5 bases, in that order; junction bases with no gene match: 8. The germline V gene has CDR1 MNHEY and CDR2 SVGEGT. The CDR3 has 16 amino acids. The CDR3 DNA is TGTGCCAGCAGTTACCGCGGGAGGGCCGGGAGAGATACGCAGTATTTT. Amino acid sequence: CASSYRGRAGRDTQYF.

The V call is TRBV7-9, the J call TRBJ2-7, with 7 bases matching TRBD1. Germline V gives CDR1 SEHNR, CDR2 FQNEAQ (reference sequence). The J segment lost 4 bases and the V segment lost 3 bases, leaving 6 bases of the junction unmatched. This CDR3 is built from 14 residues. DNA of the CDR3: TGTGCCAGCAGCTTCACCGGGACAGAGTACGAGCAGTACTTC. As protein: CASSFTGTEYEQYF.

This clone was recorded only once. The V and J genes are TRBV7-2 and TRBJ1-2; TRBD1 agrees at 7 bases. Trimming removed 4 bases from V and 4 bases from J; junction bases left unmatched: 6. CDR1 and CDR2 (germline): SGHTA, FQGNSA. The length of the CDR3 is 14 residues. CDR3 nucleotide sequence: TGTGCCAGCAGCTCCTGGACAGGAGGCTATGGCTACACCTTC. This codes for CASSSWTGGYGYTF.

The chain carries TRBV18 and TRBJ1-5, with D possibly matching TRBD1 (6 bases). V lost 3 bases, J lost 0 bases, and 9 bases lay in between. The CDR3 length is 15 residues. The germline CDR1 and CDR2 sequences are KGHSH and LQKENI. CDR3 nucleotide sequence: TGTGCCAGCTCACCGGGACACCTTAGCAATCAGCCCCAGCATTTT. Amino acids: CASSPGHLSNQPQHF.

This clone was seen once. V usage is TRBV7-6 and J usage is TRBJ2-3, with a tentative D call TRBD2 (6 bases). The CDR3 is 15 residues long. The V end lost 1 base, the J end lost 3 bases, and 11 bases lay between the germline ends. Per germline, CDR1 SGHVS and CDR2 FNYEAQ. This CDR3 reads CASSLGAGPTDTQYF. CDR3 sequence (DNA): TGTGCCAGCAGCTTAGGGGCGGGGCCTACAGATACGCAGTATTTT.

The chain is built from TRBV9 and TRBJ1-3; D remains unclear. The V end lost 0 bases, the J end lost 0 bases, and 10 bases lay between the germline ends. Looked up from germline, CDR1 is SGDLS and CDR2 is YYNGEE. The CDR3 sequence is 16 residues long. The CDR3 DNA reads as TGTGCCAGCAGCGTAGGCTCGGGAAACTCTGGAAACACCATATATTTT. Translated, it gives CASSVGSGNSGNTIYF.

This clone occurred once. J is TRBJ1-6 and V is TRBV21-1; the D call TRBD1 from the table was never checked on the DNA. TRBV21-1 is an annotated pseudogene. CDR3 length: 10 amino acids. The CDR3 protein is CASSLGPLHF. In nucleotides, the CDR3 is TGTGCCAGCAGCCTGGGCCCCCTCCACTTT.

The V gene is TRBV4-3, the J gene TRBJ2-3, with 7 bases that match TRBD2. V dropped 1 base and J dropped 7; count of bases not matched to a gene: 14. Looked up from germline, CDR1 is LGHNA and CDR2 is YSLEER. The CDR3 spans 17 residues. The CDR3 nucleotides read TGCGCCAGCAGCCAAGCCCCCCCCCGGGAGGTGCCTTATACGCAGTATTTT. It codes for CASSQAPPREVPYTQYF.